This T cell receptor beta chain was recorded in a study of cytomegalovirus exposure and HLA in healthy donors. Whole-study results and caveats: Most CMV-associated TCR beta chains appeared HLA-restricted in a later analysis. The classifier, whose performance was assessed in both the original and validation cohorts, reportedly diagnosed cytomegalovirus status with high specificity and sensitivity.

This PCR relied on a set of 60 Vbeta primers and 13 Jbeta primers. In the original workflow: There were tens of millions of unique TCR beta chains by a later count, and around 10 million of them were shared. TCRdb's table, derived via immunoSEQ multiplex PCR, lists solely in-frame clones and lacks some. For V, J and clone size, that table is used; D and trimming come from the DNA. The sample has fewer than 150,000 clones, 85% seen once. In regard to this clone: The antigen is not known.

The sequenced material came from PBMCs. The clonotype originates from a young woman in good health and CMV-seropositive.

The CDR3 loop is CASSGRTSARTDTQYF. The CDR3 nucleotides are TGTGCCAGCAGTGGGCGGACTAGCGCTCGCACAGATACGCAGTATTTT. The V call is TRBV6-1, the J call TRBJ2-3; 9 bases map to TRBD2. Germline V CDR1 and CDR2: MNHNS, SASEGT. Trimming took 4 bases from V and 1 from J; bases not matched to a gene: 6. This CDR3 has 16 residues.